This T cell receptor beta chain came from a study of blood T cells in healthy people across ages (dated by TCRdb to the mid-2010s). About the investigation overall: In model experiments, template switching captured about one uniquely barcoded TCR beta cDNA molecule for every two T cells. For two donors (one aged 18 to 30 and one aged 80 or older), the study analyzed two additional independent replicas of 1 million unique cDNA reads from the same blood draw. Using deep sequencing normalized with unique cDNA molecular identifiers, the study measured how TCR beta repertoire diversity changes with age. The donors were split into four age groups: young (average roughly 15 years), middle-aged (about 40), aged (roughly 65) and long-lived (approximately 80). To avoid experimental bias, donors of different ages were spread randomly across the sequencing lanes.

Systemically healthy Caucasian individuals from Russia, around 38 in total and aged roughly 6 to 90 years, were included as donors. Around 9.8 milliliters of peripheral blood were collected from each donor into EDTA-treated Vacutainer tubes. Ficoll-Paque density-gradient centrifugation was used to isolate PBMCs, with at least 7 million per sample. Trizol reagent was used to extract total RNA from the PBMCs, yielding at least 6 micrograms per sample. For every donor, an aliquot of PBMCs went through flow cytometry to measure the percentages of naive CD45RAhigh/CD27high T cells. The germline V gene specifies SGHRS as CDR1 and YFSETQ as CDR2. Unmatched junction bases come to 5, with V trimmed by 4 bases and J by 4 bases. The CDR3 spans 13 residues, from the cysteine through the phenylalanine. CDR3 DNA only is kept here, 39 bases in frame from base 1. Library preparation was by 5' RACE. Sequenced on an Illumina HiSeq 2500. A second roughly 7 to 12 cycle PCR used a sample-barcoded 5' primer and a J-beta primer mix. Each TCR beta cDNA molecule received a unique molecular identifier from a template-switch 5' adaptor carrying 12 random nucleotides. Each sample yielded at least 3 million CDR3-containing paired-end reads. First-strand cDNA was synthesized from all RNA with the Mint cDNA synthesis kit, primed by a TRBC-specific oligonucleotide. Following uracil-DNA glycosylase treatment, all cDNA underwent a first 18-cycle PCR with the universal primers M1SS and BC2_uni_R. As for how the authors treated the data: For normalization, 1 million high-quality reads were randomly selected from each sample, with every read carrying a distinct molecular identifier. Reads sharing molecular identifiers were discarded rather than binned into consensus sequences. MiTCR, run with a Q25 quality threshold and the strictest error-elimination algorithm, handled CDR3 identification, clonotype clustering and error correction. Lower-bound total TCR beta diversity was estimated with a nonparametric unseen species model using Euler transformation. Through fastp at Q25 and MiXCR, TCRdb rebuilt clones from the public reads, retaining in-frame beta chains. Identical CDR3 protein sequences are pooled into one entry, listed with their most common genes and DNA. The V and J calls were determined by TCRdb, not by the authors. The sample table contains roughly 680,000 distinct CDR3 sequences; only one count was recorded for 21% of them. 3% to 4% of the sample is in the top ten clones.

A note on this clonotype: Its antigen remains undetermined. No base quality information exists; no much larger clone differs at one position.

Summary of the overall study and its limitations: A strong correlation was found between observed TCR beta diversity and the percentage of naive T cells measured by flow cytometry. Estimates of total diversity based on one million sequenced T cells were considered lower bounds and underestimates. As age increased, observed TCR beta diversity per million T cells dropped in a roughly linear way, and a significant reduction was already evident by age around 41. Bulk unsorted PBMC profiling prevented conclusive comparison of naive and antigen-experienced compartments. Compared with the aged group, more naive CD4+ T cells, fewer expanded clones and increased TCR diversity were shown by the long-lived group, suggesting age selection. Because donor CMV infection status was unknown, age-related changes in expanded clonotypes were potentially confounded.

This sequence originates from a man in his 70s in good health. The specimen was blood. The sequence joins TRBV5-1 to TRBJ2-7; 7 nucleotides in the junction match TRBD1. The nucleotide sequence reads as follows: TGCGCCAGCAGCGGAGACAGGGTGTACGAGCAGTACTTC. It translates as CASSGDRVYEQYF.